The present T cell receptor (beta chain) was sequenced within a study of CD8 T cells in ankylosing spondylitis. Study-wide points: A motif in TCR beta, a set of eight highly homologous variants, appeared characteristic of ankylosing spondylitis blood.

The authors made TCR beta libraries by quantitative 5'-RACE with molecular barcodes. TCRdb processed the 5' RACE reads anew with MiXCR; each CDR3 protein has one entry. Of about 510,000 distinct CDR3 sequences in the sample, about 5.7% are singletons; the top ten hold 3% to 4.5%. This clonotype was recorded a few times. As yet, its antigen is unknown. Looked up from germline, CDR1 is SEHNR and CDR2 is FQNEAQ (reference sequence). This CDR3 comprises 13 residues. The V gene lost 3 bases and the J gene lost 8 bases, with 13 bases spanning the gap. Sequencing used blood, either unsorted or a sorted T cell fraction (not recorded which). The TCR was taken from a male donor with ankylosing spondylitis. The V call is TRBV7-9, the J call TRBJ1-2; tentatively, D is TRBD1 (5 bases). The CDR3 bases are TGTGCCAGCAGCTTTGCAGGGAGTGAGGGCTACACCTTC. Protein: CASSFAGSEGYTF. The complete variable domain, with remaining parts taken from reference TRBV7-9 and TRBJ1-2, reads DTGVSQNPRHKITKRGQNVTFRCDPISEHNRLYWYRQTLGQGPEFLTYFQNEAQLEKSRLLSDRFSAERPKGSFSTLEIQRTEQGDSAMYLCASSFAGSEGYTFGSGTRLTVV.